Detailed here is one T cell receptor (beta chain). This clone has a single count. Its binding antigen is unknown. Per-base qualities were not stored, and no clone one base away is much larger. The immunoSEQ Assay, a bias-controlled multiplex PCR, was used to amplify TCRbeta CDR3 regions from genomic DNA. In the authors' own workflow: Nucleated cell counts per sample were estimated from amplification of reference gene primers within the assay. To quantify the absolute abundance of each unique TCRbeta CDR3 rearrangement, sequence reads were collapsed and filtered. For each sample, productive Simpson clonality was calculated as the square root of Simpson's diversity index across productive rearrangements. In its TCRdb copy, this immuneACCESS table keeps in-frame sequences only and misses some clones. Where compared with another copy, unresolved V genes explain less than half of these, and the others have no known cause. The V and J calls and clone size are taken from that table; D and trimming were inferred from the DNA. This sample comprises around 99,000 clones, roughly nine tenths of them detected only once. The ten largest make up roughly 4.6% of the sample.

These data belong to a study of blood T cell repertoires in COVID-19 (dated by TCRdb to 2018 to 2021). Describing the broader study: Collaborator samples came from the United States, Italy and Spain and covered acute and convalescent phases of COVID-19. Where available, HLA class I and class II types were obtained from metadata supplied by the sample provider rather than from assay-based typing. The samples were drawn from the first 160 participants of the ongoing ImmuneRACE study and from 950 to 1,500 subjects provided by 6 global collaborators. Subjects who had been exposed to COVID-19, were actively infected with it, or had recovered from it provided the deeply sampled blood TCRbeta repertoires that made up the dataset. The prospective study material was composed of cDNA or gDNA derived from T cells, B-cell-depleted T cells, or PBMCs. A de-identified subject ID, COVID-19 status, age in years and sex were almost always included in the sample metadata. A freely available public database, intended as a resource for researchers studying the immune response to SARS-CoV-2, is where the repertoires were released. What the authors observed across the whole study: The quantity of clinical and demographic metadata differed by source and by participant and was supplied without curation.

Each collaborating institution followed its own protocols to collect whole blood in K2EDTA tubes. For TCRbeta analysis, collaborators shipped samples as frozen whole blood, isolated PBMCs, or DNA extracted from either of those sample types. This TCR came from a man aged 40-49 years with active or convalescent COVID-19. The sample taken for sequencing was peripheral blood.

This receptor carries the CDR3 CATSDLGQGNGYTF. The DNA reads TGTGCCACCAGTGATTTGGGGCAGGGGAACGGCTACACCTTC. The rearranged chain carries TRBV24-1 and TRBJ1-2; the best D guess is TRBD1, with 6 bases matching. According to the germline V gene, CDR1 reads KGHDR and CDR2 reads SFDVKD. V is cut by 0 bases and J by 8 bases, and the space between the germline ends is 12 bases. The CDR3 covers 14 residues, taking in both the cysteine and the phenylalanine. The kept DNA is CDR3 alone, 42 bases in frame from the first base.